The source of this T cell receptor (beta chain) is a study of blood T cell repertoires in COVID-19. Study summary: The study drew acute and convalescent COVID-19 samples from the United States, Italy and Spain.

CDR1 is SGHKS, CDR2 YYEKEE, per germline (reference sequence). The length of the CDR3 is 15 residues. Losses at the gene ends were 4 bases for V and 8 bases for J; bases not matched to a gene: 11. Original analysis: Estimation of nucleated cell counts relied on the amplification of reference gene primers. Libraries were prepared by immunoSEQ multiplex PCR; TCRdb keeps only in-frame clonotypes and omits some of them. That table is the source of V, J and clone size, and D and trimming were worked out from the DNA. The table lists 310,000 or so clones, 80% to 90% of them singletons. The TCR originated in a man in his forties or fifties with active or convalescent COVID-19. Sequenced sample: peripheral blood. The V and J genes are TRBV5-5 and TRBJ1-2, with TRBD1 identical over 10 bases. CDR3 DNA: TGTGCCAGCAGCCCGTTTGGACAGGGGGTGATCGGCTACACCTTC. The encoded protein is CASSPFGQGVIGYTF.